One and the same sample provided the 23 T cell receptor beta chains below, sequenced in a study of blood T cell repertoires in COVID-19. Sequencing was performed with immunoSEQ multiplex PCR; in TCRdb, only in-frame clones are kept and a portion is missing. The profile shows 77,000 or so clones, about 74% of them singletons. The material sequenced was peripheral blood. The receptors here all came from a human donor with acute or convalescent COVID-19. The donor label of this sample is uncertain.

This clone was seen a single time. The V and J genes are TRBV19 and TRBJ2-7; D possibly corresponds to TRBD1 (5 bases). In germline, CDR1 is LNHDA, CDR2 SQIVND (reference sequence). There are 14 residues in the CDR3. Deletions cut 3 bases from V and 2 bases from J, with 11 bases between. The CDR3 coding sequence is TGTGCCAGTAGTATGCAGGACATAACCTACGAGCAGTACTTC. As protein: CASSMQDITYEQYF.

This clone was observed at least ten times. The CDR3, as DNA: TGTGCCAGCAGGACCCAGGGGAGCAATCAGCCCCAGCATTTT. This translates into CASRTQGSNQPQHF. The chain couples TRBV2 to TRBJ1-5; the D gene is possibly TRBD1 (6 bases). This CDR3 spans 14 amino acids. Germline V CDR1 and CDR2: SNHLY, FYNNEI. Trimming removed 6 bases at V and 1 base at J, with 10 bases between.

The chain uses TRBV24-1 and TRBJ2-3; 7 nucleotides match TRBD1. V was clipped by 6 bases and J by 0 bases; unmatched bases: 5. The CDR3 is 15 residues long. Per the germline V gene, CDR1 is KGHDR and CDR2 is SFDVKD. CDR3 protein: CATSKATGSTDTQYF. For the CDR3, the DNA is TGTGCCACCAGTAAAGCGACAGGGAGCACAGATACGCAGTATTTT.

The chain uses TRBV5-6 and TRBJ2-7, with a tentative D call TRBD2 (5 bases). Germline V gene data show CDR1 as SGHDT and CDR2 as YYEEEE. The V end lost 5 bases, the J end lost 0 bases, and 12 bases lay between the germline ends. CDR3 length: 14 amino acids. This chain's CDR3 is CASRTTWSSYEQYF. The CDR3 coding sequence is TGTGCCAGCAGGACTACATGGAGCTCCTACGAGCAGTACTTC.

The CDR3 spells CASSPPVLTSGRYNEQFF. In DNA form, the CDR3 reads TGTGCCAGCTCACCACCGGTCCTTACTAGCGGACGGTACAATGAGCAGTTCTTC. The chain uses TRBV18 and TRBJ2-1, with 8 positions matching TRBD2. V was clipped by 0 bases and J by 4 bases; unmatched bases: 11. This CDR3 comprises 18 residues. The germline CDR1 and CDR2 sequences are KGHSH and LQKENI.

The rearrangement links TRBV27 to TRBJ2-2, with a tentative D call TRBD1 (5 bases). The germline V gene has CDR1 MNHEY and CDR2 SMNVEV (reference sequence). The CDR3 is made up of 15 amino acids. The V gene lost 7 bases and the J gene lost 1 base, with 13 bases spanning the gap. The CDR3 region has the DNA TGTGCCAGCAAATGGGGCGGCAGGAACACCGGGGAGCTGTTTTTT. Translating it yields CASKWGGRNTGELFF.

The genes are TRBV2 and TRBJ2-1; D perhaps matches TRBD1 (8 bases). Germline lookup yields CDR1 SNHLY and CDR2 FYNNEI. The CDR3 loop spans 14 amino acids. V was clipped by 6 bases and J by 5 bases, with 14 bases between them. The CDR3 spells CASSGQGGHNEQFF. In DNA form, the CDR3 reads TGTGCCAGCAGCGGACAGGGAGGGCACAATGAGCAGTTCTTC.

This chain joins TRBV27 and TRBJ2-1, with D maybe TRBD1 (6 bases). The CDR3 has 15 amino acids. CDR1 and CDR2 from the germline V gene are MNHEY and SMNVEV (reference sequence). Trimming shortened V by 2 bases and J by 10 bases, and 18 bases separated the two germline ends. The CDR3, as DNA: TGTGCCAGCAGTTTACAGGGGACGGGAATGCTGGAGCAGTTCTTC. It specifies CASSLQGTGMLEQFF.

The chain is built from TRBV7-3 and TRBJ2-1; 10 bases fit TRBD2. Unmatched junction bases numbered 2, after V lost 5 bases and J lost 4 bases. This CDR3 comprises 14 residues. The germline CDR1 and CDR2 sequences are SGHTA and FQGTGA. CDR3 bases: TGTGCCAGCAGCCCTAGCGGGAGTTACAATGAGCAGTTCTTC. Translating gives CASSPSGSYNEQFF. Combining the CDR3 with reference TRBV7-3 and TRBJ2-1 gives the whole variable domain GAGVSQTPSNKVTEKGKYVELRCDPISGHTALYWYRQSLGQGPEFLIYFQGTGAADDSGLPNDRFFAVRPEGSVSTLKIQRTERGDSAVYLCASSPSGSYNEQFFGPGTRLTVL.

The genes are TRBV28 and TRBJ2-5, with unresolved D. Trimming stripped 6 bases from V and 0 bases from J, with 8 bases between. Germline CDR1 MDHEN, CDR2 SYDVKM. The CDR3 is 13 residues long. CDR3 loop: CASRNKYQETQYF. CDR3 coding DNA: TGTGCCAGCAGAAACAAGTACCAAGAGACCCAGTACTTC.

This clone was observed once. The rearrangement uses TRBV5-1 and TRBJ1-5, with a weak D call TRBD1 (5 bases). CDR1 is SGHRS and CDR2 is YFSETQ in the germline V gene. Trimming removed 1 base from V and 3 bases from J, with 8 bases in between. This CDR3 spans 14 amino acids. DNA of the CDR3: TGCGCCAGCAGCTTGCTAGGGGACAATCAGCCCCAGCATTTT. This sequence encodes CASSLLGDNQPQHF.

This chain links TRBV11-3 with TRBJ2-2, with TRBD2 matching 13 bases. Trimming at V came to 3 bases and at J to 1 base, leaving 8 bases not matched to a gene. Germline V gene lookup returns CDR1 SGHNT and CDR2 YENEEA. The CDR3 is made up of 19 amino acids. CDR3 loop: CASSLRGTSGTRNTGELFF. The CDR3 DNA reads TGTGCCAGCAGCTTGCGTGGGACTAGCGGGACTCGGAACACCGGGGAGCTGTTTTTT.

CDR3 amino acids: CAISDSPGQGEAFF. The CDR3 bases are TGTGCCATCAGTGATTCCCCCGGCCAGGGTGAAGCTTTCTTT. V is TRBV10-3 and J is TRBJ1-1; possible D gene TRBD1, 5 bases. V lost 3 bases, J lost 7 bases, and 15 bases lay in between. The CDR3 sequence is 14 residues long. Germline loops: CDR1 ENHRY, CDR2 SYGVKD.

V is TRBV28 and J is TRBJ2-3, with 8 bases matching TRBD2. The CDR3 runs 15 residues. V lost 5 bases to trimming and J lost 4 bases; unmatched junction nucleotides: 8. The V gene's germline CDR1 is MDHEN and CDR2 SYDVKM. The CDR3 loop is CASSISGRGADTQYF. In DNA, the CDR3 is TGTGCCAGCAGTATCAGCGGGAGAGGCGCAGATACGCAGTATTTT.

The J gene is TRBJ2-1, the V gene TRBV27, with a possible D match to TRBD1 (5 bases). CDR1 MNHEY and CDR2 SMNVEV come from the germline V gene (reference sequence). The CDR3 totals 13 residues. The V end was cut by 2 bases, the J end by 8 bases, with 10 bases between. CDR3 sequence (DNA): TGTGCCAGCAGTTTAAACCAGGGCTATGAGCAGTTCTTC. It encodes CASSLNQGYEQFF.

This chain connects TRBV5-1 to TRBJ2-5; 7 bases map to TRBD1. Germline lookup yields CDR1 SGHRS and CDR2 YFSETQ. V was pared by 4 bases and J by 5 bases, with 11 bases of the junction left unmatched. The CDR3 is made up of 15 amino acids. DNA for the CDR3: TGCGCCAGCAGCCCCGGGACAGCCAAGGCGGAGACCCAGTACTTC. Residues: CASSPGTAKAETQYF.

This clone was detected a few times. The CDR3 DNA reads as TGTGCCAGCAGCCAAGTGTATCATGAGCAGTTCTTC. Translated: CASSQVYHEQFF. This sequence joins TRBV14 and TRBJ2-1, with unresolved D. The CDR3 is 12 amino acids. V was trimmed by 1 base and J by 8 bases, leaving 6 bases between them. Germline V gene data show CDR1 as SGHDN and CDR2 as FVKESK.

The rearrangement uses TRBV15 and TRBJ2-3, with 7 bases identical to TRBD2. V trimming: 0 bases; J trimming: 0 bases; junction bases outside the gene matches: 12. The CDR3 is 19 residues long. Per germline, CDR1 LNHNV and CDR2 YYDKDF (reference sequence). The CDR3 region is CATSRDVPSGDLSTDTQYF. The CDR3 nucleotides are TGTGCCACCAGCAGAGATGTGCCTAGCGGTGACCTTAGCACAGATACGCAGTATTTT.

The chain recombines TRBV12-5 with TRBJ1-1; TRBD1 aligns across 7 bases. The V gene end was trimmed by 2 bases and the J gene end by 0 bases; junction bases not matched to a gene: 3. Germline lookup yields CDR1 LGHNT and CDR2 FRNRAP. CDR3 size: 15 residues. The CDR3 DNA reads TGTGCTAGTGGTTTGCCCGACAGGGTGAACACTGAAGCTTTCTTT. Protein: CASGLPDRVNTEAFF.

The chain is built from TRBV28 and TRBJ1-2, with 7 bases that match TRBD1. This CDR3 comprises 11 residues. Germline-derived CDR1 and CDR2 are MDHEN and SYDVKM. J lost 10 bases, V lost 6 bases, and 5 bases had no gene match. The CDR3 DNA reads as TGTGCCAGCAGAAAAACAGGGGACTACACCTTC. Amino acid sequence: CASRKTGDYTF.

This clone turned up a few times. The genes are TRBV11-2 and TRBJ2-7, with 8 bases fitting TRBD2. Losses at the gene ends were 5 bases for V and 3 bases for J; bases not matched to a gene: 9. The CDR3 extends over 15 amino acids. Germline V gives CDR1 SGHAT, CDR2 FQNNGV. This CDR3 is CASSAGIAGNYEQYF. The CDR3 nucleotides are TGTGCCAGCAGCGCCGGGATAGCGGGAAACTACGAGCAGTACTTC.

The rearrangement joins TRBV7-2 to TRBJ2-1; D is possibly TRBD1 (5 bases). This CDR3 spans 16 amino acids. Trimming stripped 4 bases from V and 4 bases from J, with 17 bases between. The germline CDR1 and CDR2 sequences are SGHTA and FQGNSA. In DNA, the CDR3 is TGTGCCAGCAGCTCCCCTCAGGGCCGAGCATACAATGAGCAGTTCTTC. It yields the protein CASSSPQGRAYNEQFF.

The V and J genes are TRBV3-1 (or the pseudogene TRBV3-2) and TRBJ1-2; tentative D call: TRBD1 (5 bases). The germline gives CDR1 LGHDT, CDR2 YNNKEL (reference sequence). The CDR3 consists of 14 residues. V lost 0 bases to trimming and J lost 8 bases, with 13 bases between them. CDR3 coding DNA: TGTGCCAGCAGCCAAGAGGCAGGGAAGAAGGGCTACACCTTC. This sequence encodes CASSQEAGKKGYTF.